This T cell receptor beta chain came from a study of brain T cells in children with intractable seizures. Germline CDR1 reads GTSNPN; CDR2 reads SVGIG (reference sequence). V lost 3 bases to trimming and J lost 6 bases, with 15 bases between them. The CDR3 is 14 amino acids. Pre-surgery treatment included at least one anti-epileptic drug. Using immunoSEQ multiplex PCR, the repertoire was profiled, and TCRdb retains in-frame clones only, with some absent. The sample carries about 76,000 clones, roughly 91% recorded once. The TCR was taken from a boy younger than two with tuberous sclerosis and intractable seizures. The sequenced sample was peripheral blood, obtained at surgery. The chain joins TRBV30 to TRBJ1-5; the D is unclear. Written as DNA, the CDR3 is TGTGCCTGGAGCGGGAGCGAGAGGATTCAGCCCCAGCATTTT. This gives the protein CAWSGSERIQPQHF.